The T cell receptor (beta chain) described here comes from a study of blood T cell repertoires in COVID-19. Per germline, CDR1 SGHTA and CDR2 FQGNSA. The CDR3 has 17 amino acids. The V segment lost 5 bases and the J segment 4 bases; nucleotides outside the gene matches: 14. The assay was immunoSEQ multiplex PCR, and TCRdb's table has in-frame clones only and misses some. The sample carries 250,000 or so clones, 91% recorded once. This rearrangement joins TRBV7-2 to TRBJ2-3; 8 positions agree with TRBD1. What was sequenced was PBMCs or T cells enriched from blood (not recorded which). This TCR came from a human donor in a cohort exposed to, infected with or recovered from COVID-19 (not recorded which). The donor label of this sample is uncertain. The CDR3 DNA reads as TGTGCCAGCAGCGCCCGATCGGGACAGGCTGGAGCAGATACGCAGTATTTT. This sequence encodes CASSARSGQAGADTQYF.